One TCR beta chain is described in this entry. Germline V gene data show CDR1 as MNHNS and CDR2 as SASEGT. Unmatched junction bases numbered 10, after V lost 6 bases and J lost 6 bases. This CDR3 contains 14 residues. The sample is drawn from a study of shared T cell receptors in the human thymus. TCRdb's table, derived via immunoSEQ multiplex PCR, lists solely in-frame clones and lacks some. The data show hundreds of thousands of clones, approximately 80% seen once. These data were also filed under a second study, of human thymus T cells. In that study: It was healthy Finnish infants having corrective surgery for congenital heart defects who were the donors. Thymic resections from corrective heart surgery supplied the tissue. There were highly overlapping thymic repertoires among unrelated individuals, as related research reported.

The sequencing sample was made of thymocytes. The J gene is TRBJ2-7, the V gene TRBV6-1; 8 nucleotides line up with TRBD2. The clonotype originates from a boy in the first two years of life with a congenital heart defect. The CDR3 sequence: CASRAAGERSEQYF. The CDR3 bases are TGTGCCAGCAGGGCAGCGGGAGAGCGGAGCGAGCAGTACTTC.